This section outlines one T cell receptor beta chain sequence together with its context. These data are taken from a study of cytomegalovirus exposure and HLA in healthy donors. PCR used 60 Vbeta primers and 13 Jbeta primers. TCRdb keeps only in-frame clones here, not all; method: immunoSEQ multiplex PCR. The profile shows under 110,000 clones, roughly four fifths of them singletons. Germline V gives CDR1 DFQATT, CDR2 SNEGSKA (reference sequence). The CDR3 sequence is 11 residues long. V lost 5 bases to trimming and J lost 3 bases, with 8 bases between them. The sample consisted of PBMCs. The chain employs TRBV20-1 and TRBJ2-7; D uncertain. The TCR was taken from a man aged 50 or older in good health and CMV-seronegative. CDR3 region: CSALAGYEQYV. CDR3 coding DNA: TGCAGTGCTCTCGCAGGCTACGAGCAGTACGTC.